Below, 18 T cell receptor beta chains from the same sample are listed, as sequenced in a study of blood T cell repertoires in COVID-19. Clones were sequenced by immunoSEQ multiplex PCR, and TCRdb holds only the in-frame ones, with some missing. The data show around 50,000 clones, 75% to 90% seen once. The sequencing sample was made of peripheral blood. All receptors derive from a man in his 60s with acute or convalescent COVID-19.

The CDR3 region is CASSYSVSTGPHEQYF. Here the CDR3 DNA reads TGTGCCAGCAGTTACTCAGTCTCGACAGGGCCCCACGAGCAGTACTTC. The chain is built from TRBV6-2 or TRBV6-3 and TRBJ2-7; TRBD1 matches at 7 bases. Germline-derived CDR1 and CDR2 are MNHEY and SVGEGT. The length of the CDR3 is 16 residues. J was trimmed by 5 bases and V by 0 bases; bases with no gene match: 10.

The CDR3 sequence: CASSLAAVGVARKETQYF. The CDR3, as DNA: TGTGCCAGCAGCTTAGCGGCTGTAGGGGTGGCGAGAAAAGAGACCCAGTACTTC. This chain connects TRBV7-8 to TRBJ2-5, with a tentative D call TRBD1 (5 bases). V was shortened by 0 bases and J by 3 bases, with 20 bases between the two germline ends. The CDR3 sequence is 18 residues long. Germline assignment: CDR1 SGHVS and CDR2 FQNEAQ.

CDR3: CASIPPRDRALGEQFF. DNA for the CDR3: TGTGCCAGCATCCCTCCCCGGGACAGGGCTCTGGGGGAGCAGTTCTTC. The chain combines TRBV2 with TRBJ2-1; 9 bases fit TRBD1. With 7 bases clipped from V and 10 bases from J, the junction kept 17 bases outside the gene matches. CDR3 length: 16 residues. Germline loops: CDR1 SNHLY, CDR2 FYNNEI.

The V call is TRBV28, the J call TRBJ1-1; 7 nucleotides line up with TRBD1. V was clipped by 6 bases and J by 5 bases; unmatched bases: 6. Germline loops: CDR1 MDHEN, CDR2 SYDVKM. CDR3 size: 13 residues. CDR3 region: CASSLGTVTEAFF. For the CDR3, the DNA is TGTGCCAGCAGCCTCGGGACAGTGACTGAAGCTTTCTTT.

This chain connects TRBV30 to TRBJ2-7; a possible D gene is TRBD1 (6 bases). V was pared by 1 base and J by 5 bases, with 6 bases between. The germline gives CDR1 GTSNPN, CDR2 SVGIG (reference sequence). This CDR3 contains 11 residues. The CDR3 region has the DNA TGTGCCTGGAGTGGGGGGCACGAGCAGTACTTC. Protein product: CAWSGGHEQYF.

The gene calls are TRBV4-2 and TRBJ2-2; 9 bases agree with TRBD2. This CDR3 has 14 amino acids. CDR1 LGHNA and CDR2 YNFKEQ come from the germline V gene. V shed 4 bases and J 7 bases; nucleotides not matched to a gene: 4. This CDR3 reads CASSRTSDGGELFF. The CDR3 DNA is TGTGCCAGCAGCCGGACTAGCGACGGCGGGGAGCTGTTTTTT.

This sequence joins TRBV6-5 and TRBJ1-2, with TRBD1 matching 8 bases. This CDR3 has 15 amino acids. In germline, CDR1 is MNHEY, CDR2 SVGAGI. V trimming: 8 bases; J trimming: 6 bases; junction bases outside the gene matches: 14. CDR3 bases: TGTGCCAGCCTCCCCGGGGGACAGGTGATTGATGGCTACACCTTC. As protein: CASLPGGQVIDGYTF.

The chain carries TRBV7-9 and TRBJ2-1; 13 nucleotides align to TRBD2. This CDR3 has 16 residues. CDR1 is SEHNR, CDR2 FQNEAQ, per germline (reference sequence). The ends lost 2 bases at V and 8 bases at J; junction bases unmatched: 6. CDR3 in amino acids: CASSLLLAGGGHEQFF. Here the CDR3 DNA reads TGTGCCAGCAGCTTACTACTAGCGGGAGGGGGGCATGAGCAGTTCTTC.

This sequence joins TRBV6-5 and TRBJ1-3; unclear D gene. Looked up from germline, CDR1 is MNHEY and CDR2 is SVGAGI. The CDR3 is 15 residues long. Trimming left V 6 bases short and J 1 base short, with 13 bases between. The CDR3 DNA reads TGTGCCAGCAGCCTAAAGGAGGAGTCTGGAAACACCATATATTTT. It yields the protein CASSLKEESGNTIYF.

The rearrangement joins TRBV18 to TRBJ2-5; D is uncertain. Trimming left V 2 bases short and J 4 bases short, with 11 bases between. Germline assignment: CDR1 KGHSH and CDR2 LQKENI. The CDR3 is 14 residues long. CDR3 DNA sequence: TGTGCCAGCTCACCAACCAGTTCAGGAGAGACCCAGTACTTC. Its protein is CASSPTSSGETQYF.

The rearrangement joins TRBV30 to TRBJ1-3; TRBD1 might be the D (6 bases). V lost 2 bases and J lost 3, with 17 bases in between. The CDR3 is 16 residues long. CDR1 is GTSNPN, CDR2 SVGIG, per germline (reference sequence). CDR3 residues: CAWSRGQRGYGNTIYF. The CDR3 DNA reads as TGTGCCTGGAGTAGGGGACAAAGAGGTTATGGAAACACCATATATTTT.

Written as DNA, the CDR3 is TGTGCCAGCAGCGGTAGCGGGAGCTCCTACAATGAGCAGTTCTTC. Translation gives CASSGSGSSYNEQFF. This chain joins TRBV3-1 (or the pseudogene TRBV3-2) and TRBJ2-1; 9 nucleotides align to TRBD2. V dropped 5 bases and J dropped 0; count of bases not matched to a gene: 2. CDR1 and CDR2 from the germline V gene are LGHDT and YNNKEL (reference sequence). The CDR3 is 15 residues long.

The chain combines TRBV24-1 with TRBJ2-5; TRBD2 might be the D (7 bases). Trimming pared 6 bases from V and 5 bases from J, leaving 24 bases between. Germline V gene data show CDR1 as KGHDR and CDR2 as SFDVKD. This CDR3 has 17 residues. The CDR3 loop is CATSISRGGVQGETQYF. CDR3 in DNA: TGTGCCACCAGTATATCTCGAGGGGGGGTGCAAGGGGAGACCCAGTACTTC.

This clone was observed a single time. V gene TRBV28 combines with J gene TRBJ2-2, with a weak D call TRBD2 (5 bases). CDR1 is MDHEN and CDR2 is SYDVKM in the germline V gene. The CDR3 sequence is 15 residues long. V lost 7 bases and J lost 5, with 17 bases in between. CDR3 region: CASNLGRVATGELFF. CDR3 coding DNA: TGTGCCAGCAACCTGGGAAGGGTAGCGACCGGGGAGCTGTTTTTT.

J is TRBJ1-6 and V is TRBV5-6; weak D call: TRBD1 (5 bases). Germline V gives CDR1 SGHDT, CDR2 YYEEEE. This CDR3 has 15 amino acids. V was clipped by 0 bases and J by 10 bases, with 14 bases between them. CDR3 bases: TGTGCCAGCAGCTTGGCAGGGCTGGTATACTCACCCCTCCACTTT. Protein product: CASSLAGLVYSPLHF.

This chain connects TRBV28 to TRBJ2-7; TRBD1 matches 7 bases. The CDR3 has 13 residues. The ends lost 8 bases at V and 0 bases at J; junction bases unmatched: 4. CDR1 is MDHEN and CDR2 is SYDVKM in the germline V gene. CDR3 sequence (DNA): TGTGCCAGCTCGACAGGGCTCTCCTACGAGCAGTACTTC. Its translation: CASSTGLSYEQYF.

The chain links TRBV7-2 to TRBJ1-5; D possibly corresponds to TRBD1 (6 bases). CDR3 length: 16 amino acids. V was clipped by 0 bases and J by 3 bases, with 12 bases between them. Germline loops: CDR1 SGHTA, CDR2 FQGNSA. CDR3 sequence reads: CASSLALGGANQPQHF. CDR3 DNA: TGTGCCAGCAGCTTAGCATTAGGGGGAGCCAATCAGCCCCAGCATTTT.

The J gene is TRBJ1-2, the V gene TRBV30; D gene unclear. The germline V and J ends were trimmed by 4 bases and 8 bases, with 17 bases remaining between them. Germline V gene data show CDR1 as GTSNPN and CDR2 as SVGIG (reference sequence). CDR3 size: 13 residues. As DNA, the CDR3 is TGTGCCTGGACGGTCCAGGCCGCGGGGGGCTACACCTTC. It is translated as CAWTVQAAGGYTF.